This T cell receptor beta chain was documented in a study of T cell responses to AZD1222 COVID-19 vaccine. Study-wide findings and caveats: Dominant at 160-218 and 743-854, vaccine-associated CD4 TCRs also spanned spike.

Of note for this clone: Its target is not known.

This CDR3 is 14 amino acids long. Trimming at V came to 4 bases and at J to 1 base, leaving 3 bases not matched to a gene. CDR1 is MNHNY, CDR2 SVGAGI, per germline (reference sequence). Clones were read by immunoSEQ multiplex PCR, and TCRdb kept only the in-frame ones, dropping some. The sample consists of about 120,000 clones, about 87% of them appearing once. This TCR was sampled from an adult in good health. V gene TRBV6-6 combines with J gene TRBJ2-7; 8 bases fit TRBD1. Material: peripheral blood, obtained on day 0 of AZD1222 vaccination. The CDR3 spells CASSWRTGSYEQYF. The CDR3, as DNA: TGTGCCAGCAGTTGGAGGACAGGGTCCTACGAGCAGTACTTC.